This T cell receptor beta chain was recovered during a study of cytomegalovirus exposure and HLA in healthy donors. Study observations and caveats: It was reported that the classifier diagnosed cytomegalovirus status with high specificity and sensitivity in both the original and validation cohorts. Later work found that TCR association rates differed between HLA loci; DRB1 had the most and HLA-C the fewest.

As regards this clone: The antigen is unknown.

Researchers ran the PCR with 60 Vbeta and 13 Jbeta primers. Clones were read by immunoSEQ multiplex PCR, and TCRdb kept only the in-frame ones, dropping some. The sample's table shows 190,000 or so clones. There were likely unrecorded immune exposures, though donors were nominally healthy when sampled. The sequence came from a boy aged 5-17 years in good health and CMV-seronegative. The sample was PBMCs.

The CDR3 loop reads CAWSIGTGNQPQHF. CDR3 in DNA: TGTGCCTGGAGCATAGGGACAGGTAATCAGCCCCAGCATTTT. The V gene is TRBV30, the J gene TRBJ1-5, with TRBD1 matching 8 bases. There are 14 residues in the CDR3. V trimming: 3 bases; J trimming: 4 bases; junction bases outside the gene matches: 5. Germline loops: CDR1 GTSNPN, CDR2 SVGIG (reference sequence).